The TCR beta chain under discussion was sequenced for a study of shared clonotypes between healthy human individuals. Study-wide results and limits: Relative to their counterparts shared across all four donors, non-shared clonotypes exhibited diminished generation probabilities. Between a few donors, naive CD4 clonotypes were shared at a level of about 5%. Having only a few donors restricted how much genetic and exposure-history diversity was captured.

The CDR3 is 16 residues long. V was pared by 5 bases and J by 4 bases, with 17 bases between. Germline V gene lookup returns CDR1 SGHTA and CDR2 FQGNSA. TCRdb's table, derived via immunoSEQ multiplex PCR, lists solely in-frame clones and lacks some. The data contain roughly 1 million clones, around 74% of them singletons. Turning to this clone: Antigen unknown.

The receptor's source is a man younger than 30 in good health. The chain joins TRBV7-2 to TRBJ2-2; perhaps TRBD2 as D (6 bases). Input material: memory CD4+ T cells sorted from blood. Documented subset: CD45RA-negative fraction. This CDR3 reads CASSPRLGLSTGELFF. CDR3 DNA: TGTGCCAGCAGCCCCCGACTAGGATTGAGCACCGGGGAGCTGTTTTTT.